The clone carrying this TCR beta chain was seen once. Its specificity is unknown. This sample was taken from a study of T cell responses to AZD1222 COVID-19 vaccine. Trimming cost V 1 base and J 1 base, with 13 bases left between them. This CDR3 is 16 amino acids long. CDR1 is SGHAT and CDR2 is FQNNGV in the germline V gene. Sequenced by immunoSEQ multiplex PCR; TCRdb stores in-frame clones only, minus some. The sample contains 98,000 or so clones, around nine tenths of which appear only once. Study-wide points: When two AZD1222 doses had been given, Spike-specific TCR breadth and depth rose. Clonal diversity was possibly underestimated, and white British individuals and females predominated among donors.

The sequences come from peripheral blood, collected 28 days after the second dose of the MenACWY control vaccine. The TCR sequence derives from an adult who received the MenACWY meningococcal vaccine as a control. The rearrangement joins TRBV11-2 to TRBJ1-1; weak D call: TRBD1 (5 bases). Written as DNA, the CDR3 is TGTGCCAGCAGCTTAGGAATAGACAGTAGGAACACTGAAGCTTTCTTT. Translation: CASSLGIDSRNTEAFF. Full variable domain (outside the CDR3, taken from reference TRBV11-2 and TRBJ1-1): EAGVAQSPRYKIIEKRQSVAFWCNPISGHATLYWYQQILGQGPKLLIQFQNNGVVDDSQLPKDRFSAERLKGVDSTLKIQPAKLEDSAVYLCASSLGIDSRNTEAFFGQGTRLTVV.